A selection of T cell receptor beta chains follows, all from one sample in a study of shared clonotypes between healthy human individuals. Profiling relied on immunoSEQ multiplex PCR, and the TCRdb table lists in-frame clones only, not all of them. The sample has under 700,000 clones; 95% are singletons. The sequenced sample was naive CD8+ T cells sorted from blood. These TCRs come from a woman aged 25 to 39 in good health. Both conserved end residues are part of each CDR3. A D gene is named only where the DNA matches it firmly. A clone size is listed for some rows: how often the clone was seen (once, few, many), or a class if it is expanded.

>-|TRBV19|-|TRBJ2-7|15
TGTGCCAGTAGTACCCCGTTTGACGGGAGTCACGAGCAGTACTTC
CASSTPFDGSHEQYF
>-|TRBV6-6|-|TRBJ2-7|12
TGTGCCAGCACGGACAACACTTACGAGCAGTACTTC
CASTDNTYEQYF
>-|TRBV9|-|TRBJ2-2|13
TGTGCCAGCAGCGTATCAGGGTCCGGGGAGCTGTTTTTT
CASSVSGSGELFF
>-|TRBV2|-|TRBJ2-1|12
TGTGCCAGCTCCAGGGCTCGGAATGAGCAGTTCTTC
CASSRARNEQFF
>-|TRBV2|-|TRBJ1-4|14
TGTGCCAGCAGATCGACGTACTGGAATGAAAAACTGTTTTTT
CASRSTYWNEKLFF
>-|TRBV9|-|TRBJ2-7|15
TGTGCCAGCAGTCTCTCAGGGGGGTCTATGTACGAGCAGTACTTC
CASSLSGGSMYEQYF
>-|TRBV7-2|-|TRBJ2-7|11
TGTGCCAGCTCCAATTCCTACGAGCAGTACTTC
CASSNSYEQYF
>-|TRBV10-3|TRBD1|TRBJ2-3|17
TGTGCCATCAGTGAGTCAATCGGGACAGGGGACACAGATACGCAGTATTTT
CAISESIGTGDTDTQYF
>-|TRBV11-2|-|TRBJ2-7|13
TGTGCCAGCAGCTTCGCGGCGGGGTCCGAGCAGTACTTC
CASSFAAGSEQYF
>-|TRBV11-3|-|TRBJ2-7|13
TGTGCCAGCAGCCCAGGGAGGAGGGGCGAGCAGTACTTC
CASSPGRRGEQYF
>-|TRBV7-3|-|TRBJ2-7|15
TGTGCCAGCAGCTTAAGTGGCGGGTTCTCCTACGAGCAGTACTTC
CASSLSGGFSYEQYF
>-|TRBV6-5|-|TRBJ1-5|15
TGTGCCAGCAGCCGGGACGGTGATAGCAATCAGCCCCAGCATTTT
CASSRDGDSNQPQHF
>-|TRBV27|-|TRBJ2-5|15
TGTGCCAGCAGTTACCGTCGCCATGATCAAGAGACCCAGTACTTC
CASSYRRHDQETQYF
>-|TRBV27|TRBD2|TRBJ2-3|16
TGTGCCAGCAGAGGTCTAAGCGGGAGGGCCGGGGATACGCAGTATTTT
CASRGLSGRAGDTQYF
>-|TRBV9|TRBD2|TRBJ2-7|15
TGTGCCAGCAGCATCGGTGGACTAGCCTTCTACGAGCAGTACTTC
CASSIGGLAFYEQYF
>-|TRBV19|-|TRBJ2-7|13
TGTGCCAGTAGGTCGGGGGACTCCTACGAGCAGTACTTC
CASRSGDSYEQYF
>-|TRBV7-2|TRBD2|TRBJ2-1|15
TGTGCCAGCAGCCTGGGACTAGCGGTTTACAATGAGCAGTTCTTC
CASSLGLAVYNEQFF
>-|TRBV19|-|TRBJ1-1|14
TGTGCCAGTAGTATACGGGATACTAACACTGAAGCTTTCTTT
CASSIRDTNTEAFF
>-|TRBV28|TRBD1|TRBJ2-7|13
TGTGCCAGCACCGCAACAGGGGGCGGAGAGCAGTACTTC
CASTATGGGEQYF
>once|TRBV27|-|TRBJ1-2|13
TGTGCCAGCAGTCCACCTTCTGGCTATGGCTACACCTTC
CASSPPSGYGYTF
>-|TRBV2|TRBD1|TRBJ1-4|16
TGTGCCAGCAGGCCCTCTCCGGGACAGGGGGTGGAAAAACTGTTTTTT
CASRPSPGQGVEKLFF
>-|TRBV7-9|TRBD2|TRBJ2-3|17
TGTGCCAGCAGCCCCCCCCGTAGCGGGAGGTCGATAGATACGCAGTATTTT
CASSPPRSGRSIDTQYF
>-|TRBV5-4|TRBD1|TRBJ2-7|12
TGTGCCAGCAGCTTACAGGGGTCCGAGCAGTACTTC
CASSLQGSEQYF
>once|TRBV4-1|-|TRBJ1-5|13
TGCGCCAGCAGCCAAGATTGGAGATTAGCCCAGCATTTT
CASSQDWRLAQHF
>-|TRBV7-9|-|TRBJ2-7|14
TGTGCCAGCAGCCCGACTAGTTCGCTTGACGAGCAGTACTTC
CASSPTSSLDEQYF
>-|TRBV15|-|TRBJ2-2|16
TGTGCCACCAGCAGCCAGGACCAAGCGAACACCGGGGAGCTGTTTTTT
CATSSQDQANTGELFF
>few|TRBV7-9|TRBD2|TRBJ2-2|16
TGTGCCAGCAGCCCACGGGAGGGCCCGAACACCGGGGAGCTGTTTTTT
CASSPREGPNTGELFF
>-|TRBV18|TRBD1|TRBJ2-7|15
TGTGCCAGCTCACCACTGATGGGACAGGACTACGAGCAGTACTTC
CASSPLMGQDYEQYF
>-|TRBV13|-|TRBJ2-1|13
TGTGCCAGCAGGAAGAACTCCTACAATGAGCAGTTCTTC
CASRKNSYNEQFF
>-|TRBV15|-|TRBJ1-1|18
TGTGCCACCAGCAGAGATTTTTTAGCGTCCGGAGGGAACACTGAAGCTTTCTTT
CATSRDFLASGGNTEAFF
>-|TRBV28|-|TRBJ2-1|15
TGTGCCAGCAGTTTACCGCGGGACCTTTACAATGAGCAGTTCTTC
CASSLPRDLYNEQFF
>-|TRBV7-9|-|TRBJ2-3|17
TGTGCCAGCAGCTTAGCCCAGGTGGGGGGCCGCACAGATACGCAGTATTTT
CASSLAQVGGRTDTQYF
>-|TRBV7-9|TRBD2|TRBJ2-1|16
TGTGCCAGCAGCTTAGTGGCTAGCGGGAAGTACAATGAGCAGTTCTTC
CASSLVASGKYNEQFF
>-|TRBV27|TRBD1|TRBJ1-5|14
TGTGCCAGCAGTCCTGGACAGGGGAATCAGCCCCAGCATTTT
CASSPGQGNQPQHF
>-|TRBV13|TRBD2|TRBJ2-3|16
TGTGCCAGCAGCACACTAGCGGGTGGGGGCACAGATACGCAGTATTTT
CASSTLAGGGTDTQYF
>-|TRBV27|-|TRBJ1-1|14
TGTGCCAGCAGTGCGGGGGGTGGAAACACTGAAGCTTTCTTT
CASSAGGGNTEAFF
>-|TRBV27|-|TRBJ2-7|15
TGTGCCAGCAGTTTGAGGGGCCCCATTGGGTACGAGCAGTACTTC
CASSLRGPIGYEQYF
>-|TRBV27|-|TRBJ2-1|15
TGTGCCAGCAGTCCAACAGGGAGCTCCTACAATGAGCAGTTCTTC
CASSPTGSSYNEQFF
>-|TRBV6-5|-|TRBJ1-3|15
TGTGCCAGCAGTTACTCGGAGGGCTTCGGAAACACCATATATTTT
CASSYSEGFGNTIYF
>once|TRBV2|TRBD1|TRBJ1-2|13
TGTGCCAGCACGACAGGGGAGGGCTATGGCTACACCTTC
CASTTGEGYGYTF
>-|TRBV7-6|-|TRBJ1-6|16
TGTGCCAGCAGCTTAAACGGACACTTCTCGGATTCACCCCTCCACTTT
CASSLNGHFSDSPLHF
>-|TRBV7-6|TRBD1|TRBJ2-7|17
TGTGCCAGCAGCTATGCCCTACCCGGGACAGGGGCCTACGAGCAGTACTTC
CASSYALPGTGAYEQYF